This TCR beta chain was observed in a study of prognosis after radiotherapy for stage I lung cancer. By two-round multiplex PCR, the TCR beta CDR3 was amplified from genomic DNA. First-round PCR, the initial amplification, used primers specific to each TRBV and TRBJ gene. One entry per CDR3 protein, called by TCRdb with MiXCR from the multiplex PCR reads. The sample holds about 16,000 distinct CDR3 sequences, less than 40% seen once. This clonotype came up many times. The sequence was collected from a donor over 45 with non-small cell lung cancer. The sequencing used PBMCs, collected before or after stereotactic body radiation therapy (not recorded which).

The CDR3 region is CASSGGVSETQYF. The CDR3 region has the DNA TGTGCCAGCTCAGGAGGGGTTTCAGAGACCCAGTACTTC. J is TRBJ2-5 and V is TRBV18, with a tentative D call TRBD2 (6 bases). The V end lost 5 bases, the J end lost 4 bases, and 11 bases lay between the germline ends. Germline V gene data show CDR1 as KGHSH and CDR2 as LQKENI. The CDR3 covers 13 residues.